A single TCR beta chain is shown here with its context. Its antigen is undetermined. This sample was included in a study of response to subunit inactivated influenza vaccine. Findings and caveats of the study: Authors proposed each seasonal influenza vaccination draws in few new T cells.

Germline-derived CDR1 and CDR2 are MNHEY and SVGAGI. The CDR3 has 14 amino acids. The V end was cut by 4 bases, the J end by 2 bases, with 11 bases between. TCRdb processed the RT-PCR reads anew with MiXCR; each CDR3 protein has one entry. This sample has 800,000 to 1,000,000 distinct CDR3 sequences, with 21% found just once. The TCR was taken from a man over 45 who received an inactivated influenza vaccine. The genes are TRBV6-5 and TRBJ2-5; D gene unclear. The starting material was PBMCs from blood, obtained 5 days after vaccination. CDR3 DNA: TGTGCCAGCAGTTCGGGCGATTGGCAAGAGACCCAGTACTTC. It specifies CASSSGDWQETQYF.